What follows are 8 T cell receptor beta chains derived from one specimen sequenced in a study of blood T cell repertoires in COVID-19. Generated by immunoSEQ multiplex PCR, the TCRdb table keeps only in-frame clones and is missing some. The sample contains fewer than 450,000 clones, over 75% of which appear only once. Material: PBMCs or T cells enriched from blood (not recorded which). These receptors were collected from a woman in her twenties or thirties who had recovered from COVID-19.

The chain joins TRBV28 to TRBJ1-6; D call uncertain. The CDR3 totals 13 residues. Germline-derived CDR1 and CDR2 are MDHEN and SYDVKM. Deletions cut 8 bases from V and 9 bases from J, with 14 bases between. The CDR3 DNA is TGTGCCAGCGTCCGCTCGGGTGGTTCACCCCTCCACTTT. Translating gives CASVRSGGSPLHF.

In the case of this clone: Other nucleotide sequences from this sample produce the same CDR3. V and J are TRBV7-9 and TRBJ2-7; 7 nucleotides match TRBD1. Germline CDR1 and CDR2: SEHNR and FQNEAQ (reference sequence). J lost 0 bases, V lost 4 bases, and 3 bases had no gene match. The CDR3 consists of 14 residues. The CDR3 loop is CASSSTGSSYEQYF. The CDR3 DNA is TGTGCCAGCAGCTCGACAGGGAGCTCCTACGAGCAGTACTTC.

The gene calls are TRBV5-1 and TRBJ2-7, with D perhaps matching TRBD1 (6 bases). The V end was cut by 1 base, the J end by 4 bases, with 12 bases between. Looked up from germline, CDR1 is SGHRS and CDR2 is YFSETQ. The length of the CDR3 is 14 residues. The CDR3 loop is CASSLTGSIYEQYF. DNA for the CDR3: TGCGCCAGCAGCTTGACAGGGTCAATTTACGAGCAGTACTTC. The full variable domain, completed using reference TRBV5-1 and TRBJ2-7, is KAGVTQTPRYLIKTRGQQVTLSCSPISGHRSVSWYQQTPGQGLQFLFEYFSETQRNKGNFPGRFSGRQFSNSRSEMNVSTLELGDSALYLCASSLTGSIYEQYFGPGTRLTVT.

The chain has TRBV5-4 and TRBJ1-2; D is ambiguous. Germline CDR1 and CDR2: SGHNT and YYREEE (reference sequence). This CDR3 has 14 residues. The germline V and J ends were trimmed by 4 bases and 6 bases, with 16 bases remaining between them. CDR3 DNA sequence: TGTGCCAGCAGCCCTCCCGGGTTAAAGAATGGCTACACCTTC. This translates into CASSPPGLKNGYTF.

The chain couples TRBV19 to TRBJ2-1; 7 nucleotides line up with TRBD2. V was pared by 3 bases and J by 0 bases, with 5 bases of the junction left unmatched. Germline V gene sequence: CDR1 LNHDA, CDR2 SQIVND (reference sequence). The CDR3 covers 16 residues. CDR3 residues: CASSIRDYNSYNEQFF. The CDR3 DNA reads as TGTGCCAGTAGTATCCGGGACTACAACTCCTACAATGAGCAGTTCTTC. The complete variable domain, with remaining parts taken from reference TRBV19 and TRBJ2-1, reads DGGITQSPKYLFRKEGQNVTLSCEQNLNHDAMYWYRQDPGQGLRLIYYSQIVNDFQKGDIAEGYSVSREKKESFPLTVTSAQKNPTAFYLCASSIRDYNSYNEQFFGPGTRLTVL.

The V gene is TRBV4-1, the J gene TRBJ2-3; D is possibly TRBD2 (5 bases). The V gene's germline CDR1 is MGHRA and CDR2 YSYEKL. The CDR3 totals 16 residues. Between the trimmed V and J ends, which lost 0 bases and 6 bases, there was a span of 16 bases. The CDR3 nucleotides read TGCGCCAGCAGCCAAGAGATAGCGAGTTCGCATGATACGCAGTATTTT. Translated: CASSQEIASSHDTQYF.

J is TRBJ1-2 and V is TRBV3-1 (or the pseudogene TRBV3-2); D gene uncertain. The V gene lost 7 bases and the J gene lost 4 bases, with 19 bases spanning the gap. Germline V gene data show CDR1 as LGHDT and CDR2 as YNNKEL (reference sequence). There are 15 residues in the CDR3. DNA for the CDR3: TGTGCCAGCACCCCAAGGAACAGCCGAACCTATGGCTACACCTTC. This sequence encodes CASTPRNSRTYGYTF.

The chain recombines TRBV18 with TRBJ2-3, with TRBD1 matching over 7 bases. The CDR3 has 15 amino acids. With 4 bases clipped from V and 1 base from J, the junction kept 5 bases outside the gene matches. The germline V gene has CDR1 KGHSH and CDR2 LQKENI. CDR3 nucleotides: TGTGCCAGCTCACAAGACAGGGCCCGCACAGATACGCAGTATTTT. Protein product: CASSQDRARTDTQYF. Looking up the rest from reference TRBV18 and TRBJ2-3 gives the full variable domain: NAGVMQNPRHLVRRRGQEARLRCSPMKGHSHVYWYRQLPEEGLKFMVYLQKENIIDESGMPKERFSAEFPKEGPSILRIQQVVRGDSAAYFCASSQDRARTDTQYFGPGTRLTVL.